This T cell receptor (beta chain) was identified during a study of cytomegalovirus exposure and HLA in healthy donors. General study results and limits: In vitro experiments confirmed that three CMV-associated chains were specific for CMV antigens. Presence/absence analyses rested on an assumption that sequencing depth was roughly uniform across donors. Most TCR beta V segments were productive about 90% or about 30% of the time in an earlier analysis.

Worth noting for this clone: Its antigen is unidentified.

Primers included in the PCR were 60 Vbeta and 13 Jbeta primers. Generated by immunoSEQ multiplex PCR, the TCRdb table keeps only in-frame clones and is missing some. In total, the table holds 60,000 or so clones. Healthy bone marrow donors supplied every sample. Germline lookup yields CDR1 MNHEY and CDR2 SVGAGI. The CDR3 totals 14 residues. Trimming left V 0 bases short and J 6 bases short, with 10 bases between. The chain is built from TRBV6-5 and TRBJ2-3, with D possibly being TRBD2 (5 bases). Sequenced material: PBMCs. This TCR derives from a woman younger than 30 in good health and CMV-seronegative. The CDR3 DNA is TGTGCCAGCAGTTACTCGTCGGGGAAGGATACGCAGTATTTT. It yields the protein CASSYSSGKDTQYF.